This TCR beta chain was sequenced in a study of shared clonotypes between healthy human individuals. General study results and limits: In contrast to clonotypes shared by all four donors, non-shared clonotypes had lower generation probabilities.

Here immunoSEQ multiplex PCR was the method, and the copy in TCRdb shows in-frame clones only, minus some. The sample records about 1.1 million clones, roughly 80% being singletons. This clone has only a few counts. What it binds is unknown. This CDR3 has 17 amino acids. The V and J ends lost 0 bases and 12 bases, in that order; junction bases with no gene match: 14. The germline CDR1 and CDR2 sequences are SGHVS and FQNEAQ. Sequenced: memory CD4+ T cells from PBMCs. The subset: CD45RA-negative fraction. This chain joins TRBV7-8 and TRBJ2-1; 10 bases agree with TRBD2. The receptor was isolated from a man between 18 and 35 years old in good health. Some clones in this sample may be carry-over from other donors' samples. CDR3 DNA: TGTGCCAGCAGCTTAGCTGGACTAGCGGTCGGGCAGGGTGGGCAGTTCTTC. Protein product: CASSLAGLAVGQGGQFF.